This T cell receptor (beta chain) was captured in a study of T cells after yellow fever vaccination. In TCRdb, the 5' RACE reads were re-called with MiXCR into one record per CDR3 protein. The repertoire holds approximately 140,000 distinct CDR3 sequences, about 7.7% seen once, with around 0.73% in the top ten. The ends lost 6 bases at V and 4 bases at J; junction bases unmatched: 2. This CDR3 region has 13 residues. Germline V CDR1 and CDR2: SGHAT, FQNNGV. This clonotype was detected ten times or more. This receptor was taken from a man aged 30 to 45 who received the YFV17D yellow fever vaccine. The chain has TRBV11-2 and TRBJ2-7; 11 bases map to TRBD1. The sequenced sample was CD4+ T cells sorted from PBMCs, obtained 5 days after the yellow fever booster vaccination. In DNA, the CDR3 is TGTGCCAGCAGTCGGGACAGGGGGTACGAGCAGTACTTC. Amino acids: CASSRDRGYEQYF.